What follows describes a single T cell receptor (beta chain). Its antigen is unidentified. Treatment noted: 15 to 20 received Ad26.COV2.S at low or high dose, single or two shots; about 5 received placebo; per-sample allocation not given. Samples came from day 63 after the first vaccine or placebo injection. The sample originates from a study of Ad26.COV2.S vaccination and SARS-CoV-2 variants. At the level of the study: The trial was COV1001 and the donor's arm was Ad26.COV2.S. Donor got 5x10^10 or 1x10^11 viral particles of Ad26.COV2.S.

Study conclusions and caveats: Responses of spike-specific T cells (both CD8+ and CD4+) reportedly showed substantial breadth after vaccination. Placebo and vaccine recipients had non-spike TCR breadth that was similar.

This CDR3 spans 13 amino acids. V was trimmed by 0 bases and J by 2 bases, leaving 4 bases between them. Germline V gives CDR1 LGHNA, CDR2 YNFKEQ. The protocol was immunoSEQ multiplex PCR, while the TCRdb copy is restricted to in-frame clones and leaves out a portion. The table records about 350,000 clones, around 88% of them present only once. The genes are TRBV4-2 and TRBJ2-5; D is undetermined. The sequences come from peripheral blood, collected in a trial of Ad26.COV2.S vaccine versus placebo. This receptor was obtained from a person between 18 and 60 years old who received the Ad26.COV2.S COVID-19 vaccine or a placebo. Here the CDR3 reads CASSQESQETQYF. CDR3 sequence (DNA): TGTGCCAGCAGCCAAGAGTCTCAAGAGACCCAGTACTTC.